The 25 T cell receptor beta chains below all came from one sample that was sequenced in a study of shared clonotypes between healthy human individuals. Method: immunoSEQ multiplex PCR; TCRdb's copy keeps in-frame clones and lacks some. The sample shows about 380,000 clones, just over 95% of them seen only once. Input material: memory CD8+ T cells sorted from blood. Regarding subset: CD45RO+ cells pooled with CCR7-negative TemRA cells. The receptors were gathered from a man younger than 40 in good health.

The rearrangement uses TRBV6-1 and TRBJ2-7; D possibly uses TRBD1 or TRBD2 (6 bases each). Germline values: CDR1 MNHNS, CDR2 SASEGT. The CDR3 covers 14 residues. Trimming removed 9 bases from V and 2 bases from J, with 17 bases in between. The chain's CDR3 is CASNIRGGAYEQYF. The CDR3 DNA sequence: TGTGCCAGTAATATCAGGGGAGGAGCCTACGAGCAGTACTTC.

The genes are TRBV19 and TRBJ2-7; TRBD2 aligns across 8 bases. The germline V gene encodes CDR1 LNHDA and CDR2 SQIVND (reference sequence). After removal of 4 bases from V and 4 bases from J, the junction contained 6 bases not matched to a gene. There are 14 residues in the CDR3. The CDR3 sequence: CASSNGLALYEQYF. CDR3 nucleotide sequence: TGTGCCAGTAGTAACGGACTAGCCTTATACGAGCAGTACTTC.

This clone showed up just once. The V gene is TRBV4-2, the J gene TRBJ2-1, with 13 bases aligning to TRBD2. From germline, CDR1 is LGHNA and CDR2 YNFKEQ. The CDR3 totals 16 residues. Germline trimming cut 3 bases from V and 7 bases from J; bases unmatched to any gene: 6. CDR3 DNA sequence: TGTGCCAGCAGCCAGGTGACTAGCGGGAGGTCGAATGAGCAGTTCTTC. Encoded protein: CASSQVTSGRSNEQFF.

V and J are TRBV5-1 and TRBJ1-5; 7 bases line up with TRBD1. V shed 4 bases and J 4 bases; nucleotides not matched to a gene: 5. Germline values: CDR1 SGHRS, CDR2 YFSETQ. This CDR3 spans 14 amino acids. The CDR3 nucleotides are TGCGCCAGCAGCACTGAACAGGGGAATCAGCCCCAGCATTTT. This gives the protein CASSTEQGNQPQHF.

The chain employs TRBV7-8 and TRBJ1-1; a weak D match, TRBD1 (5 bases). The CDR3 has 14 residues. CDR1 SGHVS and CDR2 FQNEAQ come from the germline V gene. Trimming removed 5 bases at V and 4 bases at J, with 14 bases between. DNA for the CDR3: TGTGCCAGCAGCACGTATACGGGGCCCACTGAAGCTTTCTTT. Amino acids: CASSTYTGPTEAFF.

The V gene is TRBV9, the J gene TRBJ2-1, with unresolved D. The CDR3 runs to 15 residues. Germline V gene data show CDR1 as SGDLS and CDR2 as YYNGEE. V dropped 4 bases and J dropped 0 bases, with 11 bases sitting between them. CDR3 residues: CASSPWSRSYNEQFF. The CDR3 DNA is TGTGCCAGCAGCCCTTGGTCCCGCTCCTACAATGAGCAGTTCTTC.

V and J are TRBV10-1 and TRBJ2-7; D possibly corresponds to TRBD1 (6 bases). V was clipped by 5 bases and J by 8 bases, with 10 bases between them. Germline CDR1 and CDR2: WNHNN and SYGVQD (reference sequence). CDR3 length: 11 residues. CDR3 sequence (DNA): TGCGCCAGCAGTAGGGACAAGAAGCAGTACTTC. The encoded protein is CASSRDKKQYF.

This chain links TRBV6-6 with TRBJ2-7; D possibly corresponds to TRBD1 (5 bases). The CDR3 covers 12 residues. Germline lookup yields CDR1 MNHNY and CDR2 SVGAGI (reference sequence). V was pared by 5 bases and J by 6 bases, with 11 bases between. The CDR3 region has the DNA TGTGCCAGCAGTATCACAGGTTTCGAGCAGTACTTC. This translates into CASSITGFEQYF.

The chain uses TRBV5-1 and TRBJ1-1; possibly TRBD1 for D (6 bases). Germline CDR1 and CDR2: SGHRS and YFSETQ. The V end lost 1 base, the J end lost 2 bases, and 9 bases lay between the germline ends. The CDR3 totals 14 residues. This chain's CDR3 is CASSLRGGNTEAFF. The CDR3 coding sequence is TGCGCCAGCAGCTTGAGGGGGGGTAACACTGAAGCTTTCTTT.

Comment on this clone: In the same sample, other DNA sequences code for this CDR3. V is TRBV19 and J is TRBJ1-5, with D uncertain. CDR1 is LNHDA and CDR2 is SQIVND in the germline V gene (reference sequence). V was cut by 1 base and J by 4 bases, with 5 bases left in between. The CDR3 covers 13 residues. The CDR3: CASSIGGNQPQHF. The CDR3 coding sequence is TGTGCCAGTAGTATAGGAGGAAATCAGCCCCAGCATTTT. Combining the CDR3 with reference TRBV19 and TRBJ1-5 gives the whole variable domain DGGITQSPKYLFRKEGQNVTLSCEQNLNHDAMYWYRQDPGQGLRLIYYSQIVNDFQKGDIAEGYSVSREKKESFPLTVTSAQKNPTAFYLCASSIGGNQPQHFGDGTRLSIL.

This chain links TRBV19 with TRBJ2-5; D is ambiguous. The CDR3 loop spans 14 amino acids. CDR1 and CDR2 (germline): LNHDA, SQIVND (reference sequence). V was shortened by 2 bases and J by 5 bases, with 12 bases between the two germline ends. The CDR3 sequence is CASSIYSADETQYF. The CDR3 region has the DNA TGTGCCAGTAGTATATACAGCGCGGACGAGACCCAGTACTTC.

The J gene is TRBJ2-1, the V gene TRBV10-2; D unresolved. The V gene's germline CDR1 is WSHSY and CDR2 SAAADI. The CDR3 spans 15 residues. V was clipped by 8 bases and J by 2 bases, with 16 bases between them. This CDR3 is CASLGRLEPYNEQFF. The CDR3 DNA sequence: TGCGCCAGCCTTGGTCGGCTAGAGCCCTACAATGAGCAGTTCTTC.

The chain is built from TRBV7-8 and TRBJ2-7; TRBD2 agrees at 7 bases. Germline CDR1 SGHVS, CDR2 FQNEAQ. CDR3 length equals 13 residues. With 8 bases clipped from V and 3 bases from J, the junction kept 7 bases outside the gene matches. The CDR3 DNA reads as TGTGCCAGCGCTAGCGGTATGTTCTACGAGCAGTACTTC. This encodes CASASGMFYEQYF.

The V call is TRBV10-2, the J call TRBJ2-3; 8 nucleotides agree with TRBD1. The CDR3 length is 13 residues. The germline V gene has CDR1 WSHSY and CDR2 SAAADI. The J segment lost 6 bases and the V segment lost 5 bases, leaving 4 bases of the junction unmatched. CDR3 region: CASSKQGDDTQYF. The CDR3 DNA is TGCGCCAGCAGTAAACAGGGGGATGATACGCAGTATTTT.

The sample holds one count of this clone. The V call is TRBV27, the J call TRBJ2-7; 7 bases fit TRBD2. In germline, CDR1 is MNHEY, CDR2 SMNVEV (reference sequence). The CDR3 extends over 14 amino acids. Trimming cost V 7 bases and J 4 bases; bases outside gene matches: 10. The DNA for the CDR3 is TGTGCCAGCAACTGGGGAGGGCCATTGTACGAGCAGTACTTC. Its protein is CASNWGGPLYEQYF.

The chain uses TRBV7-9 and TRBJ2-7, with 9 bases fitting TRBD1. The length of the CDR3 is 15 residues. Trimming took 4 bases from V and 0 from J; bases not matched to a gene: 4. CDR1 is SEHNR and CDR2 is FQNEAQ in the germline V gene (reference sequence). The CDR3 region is CASSSDRGGSYEQYF. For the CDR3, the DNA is TGTGCCAGCAGCTCGGACAGGGGAGGCTCCTACGAGCAGTACTTC.

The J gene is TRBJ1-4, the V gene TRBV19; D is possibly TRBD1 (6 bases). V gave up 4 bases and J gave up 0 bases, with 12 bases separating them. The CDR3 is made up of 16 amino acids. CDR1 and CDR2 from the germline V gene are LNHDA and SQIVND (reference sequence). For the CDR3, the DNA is TGTGCCAGTAGTAAAGGACAGCTTGCAACTAATGAAAAACTGTTTTTT. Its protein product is CASSKGQLATNEKLFF.

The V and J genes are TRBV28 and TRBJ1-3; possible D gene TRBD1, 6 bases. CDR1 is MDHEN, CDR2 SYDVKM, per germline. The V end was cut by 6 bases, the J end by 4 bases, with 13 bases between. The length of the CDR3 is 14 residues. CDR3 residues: CASSLQGTGNTIYF. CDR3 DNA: TGTGCCAGCAGCCTGCAGGGGACAGGAAACACCATATATTTT.

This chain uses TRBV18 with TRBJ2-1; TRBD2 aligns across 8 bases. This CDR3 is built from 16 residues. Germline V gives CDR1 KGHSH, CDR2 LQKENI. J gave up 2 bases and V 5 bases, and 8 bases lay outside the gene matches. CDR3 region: CASSSRVSGTYNEQFF. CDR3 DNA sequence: TGTGCCAGCTCATCACGGGTTAGCGGGACCTACAATGAGCAGTTCTTC.

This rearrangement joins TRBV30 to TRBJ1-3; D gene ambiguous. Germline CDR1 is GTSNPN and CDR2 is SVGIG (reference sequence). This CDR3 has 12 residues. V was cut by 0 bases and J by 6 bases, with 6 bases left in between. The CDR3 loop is CAWSVAQNTIYF. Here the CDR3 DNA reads TGTGCCTGGAGTGTAGCACAAAACACCATATATTTT.

The CDR3 nucleotides are TGTGCCAGCAGTACATATCAAGAGACCCAGTACTTC. It translates to CASSTYQETQYF. V and J are TRBV2 and TRBJ2-5; D gene ambiguous. Germline-derived CDR1 and CDR2 are SNHLY and FYNNEI. CDR3 length: 12 amino acids. V was shortened by 5 bases and J by 2 bases, with 6 bases between the two germline ends.

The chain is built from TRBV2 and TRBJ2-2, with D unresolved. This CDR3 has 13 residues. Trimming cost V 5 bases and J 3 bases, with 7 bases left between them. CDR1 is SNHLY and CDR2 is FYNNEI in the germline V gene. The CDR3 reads CASSTRDTGELFF. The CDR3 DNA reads TGTGCCAGCAGTACACGAGACACCGGGGAGCTGTTTTTT.

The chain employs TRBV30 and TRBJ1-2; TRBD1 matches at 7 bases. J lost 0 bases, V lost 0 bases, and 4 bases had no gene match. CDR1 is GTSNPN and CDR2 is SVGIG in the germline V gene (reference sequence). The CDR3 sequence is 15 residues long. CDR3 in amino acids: CAWSVWQGANYGYTF. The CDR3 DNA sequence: TGTGCCTGGAGTGTTTGGCAGGGGGCTAACTATGGCTACACCTTC.

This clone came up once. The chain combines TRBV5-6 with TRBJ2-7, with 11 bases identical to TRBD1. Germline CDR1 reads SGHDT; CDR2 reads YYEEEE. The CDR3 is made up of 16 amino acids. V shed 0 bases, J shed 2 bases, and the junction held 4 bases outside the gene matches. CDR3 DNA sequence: TGTGCCAGCAGCTTGGCCATGGGACAGGGGGCCTACGAGCAGTACTTC. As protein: CASSLAMGQGAYEQYF.

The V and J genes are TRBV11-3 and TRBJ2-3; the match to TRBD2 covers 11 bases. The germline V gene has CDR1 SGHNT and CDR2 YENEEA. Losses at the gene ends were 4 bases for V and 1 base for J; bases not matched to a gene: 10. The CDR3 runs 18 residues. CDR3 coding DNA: TGTGCCAGCAGCTCCGTACCTCTAGCGGGAGGACGCACAGATACGCAGTATTTT. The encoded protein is CASSSVPLAGGRTDTQYF.